This T cell receptor beta chain was identified in a study of radiotherapy plus CTLA-4 blockade in lung cancer. Turning to the study itself: Objective response rate was 18%; disease control rate, 31%. General observations from the study: Some TCR clones had been derived from tumors. These clones expanded in peripheral blood after radiotherapy plus ipilimumab.

Turning to this clone: As yet, its antigen is unknown.

This CDR3 is built from 13 residues. Germline lookup yields CDR1 SGHRS and CDR2 YFSETQ. Trimming stripped 3 bases from V and 7 bases from J, with 13 bases between. Method: immunoSEQ multiplex PCR; TCRdb's copy keeps in-frame clones and lacks some. The data show 27,000 or so clones, about 77% seen once. The receptor's source is a human donor with non-small cell lung cancer that progressed on radiotherapy plus ipilimumab. This sample comprised peripheral blood, obtained from a patient treated with radiotherapy plus ipilimumab. The chain carries TRBV5-1 and TRBJ1-2; D not resolved. The CDR3 coding sequence is TGCGCCAGCAGCTCTCAACCGGAGGGTGGCTACACCTTC. Its translation is CASSSQPEGGYTF.